This T cell receptor (beta chain) was captured in a study of cytomegalovirus exposure and HLA in healthy donors. PCR involved 60 Vbeta and 13 Jbeta primers. Repertoires were generated with immunoSEQ multiplex PCR, while TCRdb's copy carries only in-frame clones and drops some. The sample comprises 210,000 or so clones, approximately 87% of which are singletons, and 1% to 1.5% rests with the top ten. This clone was seen just once. Its antigen is as yet unknown. The study sampled nominally healthy donors, though unrecorded immune exposures were likely. This donor has no recorded CMV serostatus. Regarding the study as a whole: In vitro, a few CMV-associated chains proved specific for CMV antigens.

Germline CDR1 reads SGDLS; CDR2 reads YYNGEE. The J segment lost 0 bases and the V segment lost 7 bases, leaving 4 bases of the junction unmatched. The CDR3 extends over 14 amino acids. The sequence was collected from a human donor in good health. Sequencing was done on a sample of PBMCs. This chain links TRBV9 with TRBJ2-1; 7 nucleotides match TRBD2. CDR3 sequence reads: CASGGGNSYNEQFF. The CDR3 coding sequence is TGTGCCAGCGGGGGGGGAAACTCCTACAATGAGCAGTTCTTC.